A selection of T cell receptor beta chains follows, all from one sample in a study of shared clonotypes between healthy human individuals. Produced via immunoSEQ multiplex PCR; TCRdb's table is partial and in-frame only. This sample has some 2.1 million clones, with about 93% found just once. Sequencing input: naive CD8+ T cells from PBMCs. Receptors originate from a man aged 18 to 30 in good health. Some clones in this sample may be carry-over from other donors' samples. Each CDR3 is given with its conserved first and last residue. A D gene is named only where the DNA matches it firmly.

TRBD1 | TRBJ1-1 | TRBV19 | TGTGCCAGTAGTATGGTTAGTATCGGGAGGGGGCCGTGGAACACTGAAGCTTTCTTT | CASSMVSIGRGPWNTEAFF
- | TRBJ2-2 | TRBV28 | TGTGCCAGCAGTTTATACCATTTGGAGGGGGCAATAGACACCGGGGAGCTGTTTTTT | CASSLYHLEGAIDTGELFF
- | TRBJ2-5 | TRBV9 | TGTGCCAGCAGCCCACACAGATCCCAAGAGACCCAGTACTTC | CASSPHRSQETQYF
TRBD1 | TRBJ2-2 | TRBV12-5 | TGTGCTAGTGGTTTGGATGCAGGGACAGGGATGAACACCGGGGAGCTGTTTTTT | CASGLDAGTGMNTGELFF
- | TRBJ1-1 | TRBV9 | TGTGCCAGCAGCCCCAGGACAGTAAGTCTGAACACTGAAGCTTTCTTT | CASSPRTVSLNTEAFF
TRBD1 | TRBJ2-2 | TRBV9 | TGTGCCGGACAGGGCCCCACCGGGGAGCTGTTTTTT | CAGQGPTGELFF
- | TRBJ1-5 | TRBV28 | TGTGCCAGCTTACGACCAGGGGAGGGGGATCAGCCCCAGCATTTT | CASLRPGEGDQPQHF
- | TRBJ2-6 | TRBV15 | TGTGCCACCAGCAGAGGGAGCTCTGGGGCCAACGTCCTGACTTTC | CATSRGSSGANVLTF
TRBD1 | TRBJ2-7 | TRBV7-2 | TGTGCCAGCAGCAGGACAGGCTCCTCTTACGAGCAGTACTTC | CASSRTGSSYEQYF
- | TRBJ1-3 | TRBV9 | TGTGCCAGCAGCGAGAGAGGGTCTGGAAACACCATATATTTT | CASSERGSGNTIYF